This paragraph covers one TCR beta chain sequence. This clonotype was detected ten times or more. Its antigen is currently not known. The input lacks base qualities; no much larger clone sits a single base away. The data derive from a study of T cell repertoires in cytomegalovirus infection (dated by TCRdb to the late 2010s). Regarding the research as a whole: The HLA type of each donor mattered for the analysis, because public TCR beta signatures pointed to carriage of CMV infection along with the matching HLA type. Overall study outcomes, separate from this receptor: In both this cohort and an independent roughly 350-donor cohort, the cumulative frequency of public TCR beta family members distinguished carriers of CMV infection plus the relevant HLA type. The ex vivo response was dominated by HLA-C-restricted CMV-specific TCR beta clonotypes, which also provided the single most frequent clonotype in two of eight donors.

V loses 1 base of germline sequence and J loses 2 bases, and the interval between the two ends is 12 bases. CDR1 and CDR2 are drawn from the germline V gene: MGHRA, YSYEKL. The CDR3 measures 15 amino acids from cysteine to phenylalanine. Only the CDR3 part of the read is kept: 45 bases, read in frame from the first base. The data were produced on an Illumina HiSeq 1500. The public reads were reprocessed in TCRdb via fastp at Q25 and MiXCR, keeping in-frame beta chains. CDR3 protein sequences are deduplicated, and each keeps its most common genes and DNA. Within this sample are over 100,000 distinct CDR3 sequences, with about 9.4% of them counted one time only. Clones ranked in the top ten supply 31% of the sample.

The sequenced sample was PBMCs, sequenced either directly or after in vitro stimulation (not recorded which). The sequence was obtained from a human donor in good health (CMV status not recorded). Some clones in this sample may be carry-over from other donors' samples. The rearranged chain carries TRBV4-1 and TRBJ2-7; matching of 6 bases hints at TRBD1 as the D gene. The CDR3 is CASSQADRFAYEQYF. The nucleotide sequence reads TGCGCCAGCAGCCAAGCCGACAGGTTCGCCTACGAGCAGTACTTC.